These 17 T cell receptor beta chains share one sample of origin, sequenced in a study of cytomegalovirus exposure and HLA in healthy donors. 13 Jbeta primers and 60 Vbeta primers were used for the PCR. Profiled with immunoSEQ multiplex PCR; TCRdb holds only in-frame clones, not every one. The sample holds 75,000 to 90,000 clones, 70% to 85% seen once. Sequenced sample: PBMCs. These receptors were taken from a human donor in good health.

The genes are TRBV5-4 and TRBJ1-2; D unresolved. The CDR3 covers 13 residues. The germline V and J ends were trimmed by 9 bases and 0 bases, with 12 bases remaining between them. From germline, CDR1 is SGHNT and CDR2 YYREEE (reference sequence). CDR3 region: CATRDGANYGYTF. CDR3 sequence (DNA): TGTGCCACCCGTGACGGAGCTAACTATGGCTACACCTTC. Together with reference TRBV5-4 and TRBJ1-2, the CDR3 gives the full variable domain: ETGVTQSPTHLIKTRGQQVTLRCSSQSGHNTVSWYQQALGQGPQFIFQYYREEENGRGNFPPRFSGLQFPNYSSELNVNALELDDSALYLCATRDGANYGYTFGSGTRLTVV.

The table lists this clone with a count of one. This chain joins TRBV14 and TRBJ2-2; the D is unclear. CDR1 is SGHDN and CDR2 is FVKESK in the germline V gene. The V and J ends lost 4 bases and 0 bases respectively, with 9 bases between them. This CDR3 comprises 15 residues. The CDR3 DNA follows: TGTGCCAGCAGCCCCTTAGGAGCGAACACCGGGGAGCTGTTTTTT. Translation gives CASSPLGANTGELFF.

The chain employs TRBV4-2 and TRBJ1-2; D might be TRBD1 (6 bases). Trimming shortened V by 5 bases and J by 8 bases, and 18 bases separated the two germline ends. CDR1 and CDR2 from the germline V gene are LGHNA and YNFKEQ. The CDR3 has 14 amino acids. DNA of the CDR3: TGTGCCAGCAGCATAAGCCAGGGGCGCGAAGGCTACACCTTC. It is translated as CASSISQGREGYTF.

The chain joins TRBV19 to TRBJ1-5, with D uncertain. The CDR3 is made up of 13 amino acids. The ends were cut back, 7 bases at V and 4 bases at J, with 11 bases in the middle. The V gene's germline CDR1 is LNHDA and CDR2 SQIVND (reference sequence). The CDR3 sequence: CASTRGQNQPQHF. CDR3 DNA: TGTGCCAGTACTCGTGGTCAGAATCAGCCCCAGCATTTT.

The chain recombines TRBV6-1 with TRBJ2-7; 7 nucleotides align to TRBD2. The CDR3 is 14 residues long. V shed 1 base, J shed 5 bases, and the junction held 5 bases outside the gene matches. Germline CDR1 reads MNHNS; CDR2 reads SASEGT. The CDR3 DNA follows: TGTGCCAGCAGTGAAGGAACGGGGAGGGACGAGCAGTACTTC. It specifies CASSEGTGRDEQYF.

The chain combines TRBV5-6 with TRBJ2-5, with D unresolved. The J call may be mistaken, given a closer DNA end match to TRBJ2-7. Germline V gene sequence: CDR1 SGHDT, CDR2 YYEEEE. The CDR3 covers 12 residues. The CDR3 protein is CASSRGGYEQYF. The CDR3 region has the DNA TGTGCCAGCAGCCGTGGCGGATACGAGCAGTACTTC.

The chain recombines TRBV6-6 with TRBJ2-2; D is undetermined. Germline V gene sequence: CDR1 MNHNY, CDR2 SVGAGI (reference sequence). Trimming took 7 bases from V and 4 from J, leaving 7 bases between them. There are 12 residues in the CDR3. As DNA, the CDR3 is TGTGCCAGCACCCCCATCACCGGGGAGCTGTTTTTT. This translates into CASTPITGELFF.

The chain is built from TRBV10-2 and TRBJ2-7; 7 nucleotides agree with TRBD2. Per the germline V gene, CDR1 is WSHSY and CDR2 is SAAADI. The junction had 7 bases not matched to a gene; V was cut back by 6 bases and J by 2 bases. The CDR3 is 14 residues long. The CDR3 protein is CASRSSGPPYEQYF. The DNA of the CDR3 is TGCGCCAGCAGGTCTAGCGGACCACCCTACGAGCAGTACTTC.

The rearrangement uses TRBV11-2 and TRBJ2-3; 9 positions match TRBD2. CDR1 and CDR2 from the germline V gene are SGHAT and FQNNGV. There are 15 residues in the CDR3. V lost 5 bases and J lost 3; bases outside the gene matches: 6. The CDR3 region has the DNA TGTGCCAGCAGCGAACCGGGACTAGCAACAGATACGCAGTATTTT. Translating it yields CASSEPGLATDTQYF.

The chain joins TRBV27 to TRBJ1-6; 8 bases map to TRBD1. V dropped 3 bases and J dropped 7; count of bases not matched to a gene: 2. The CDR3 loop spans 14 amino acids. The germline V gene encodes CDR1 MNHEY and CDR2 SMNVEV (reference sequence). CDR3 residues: CASSFDRGNSPLHF. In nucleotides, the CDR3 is TGTGCCAGCAGTTTTGACAGGGGAAATTCACCCCTCCACTTT.

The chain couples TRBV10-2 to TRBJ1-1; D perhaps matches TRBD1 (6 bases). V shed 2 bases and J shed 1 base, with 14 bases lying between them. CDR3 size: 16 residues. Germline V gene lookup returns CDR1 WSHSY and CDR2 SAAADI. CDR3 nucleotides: TGCGCCAGCAGTGAGAGGGGGGGGACAAAGAACACTGAAGCTTTCTTT. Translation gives CASSERGGTKNTEAFF.

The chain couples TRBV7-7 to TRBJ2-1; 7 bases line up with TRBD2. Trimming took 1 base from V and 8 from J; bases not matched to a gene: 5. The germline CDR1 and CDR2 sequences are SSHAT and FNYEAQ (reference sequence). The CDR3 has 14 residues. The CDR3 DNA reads TGTGCCAGCAGCTTAGGAGAGCTAGCGGATGAGCAGTTCTTC. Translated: CASSLGELADEQFF.

This CDR3 is CASSEIGRGSEQFF. The CDR3 DNA reads TGTGCCAGCAGTGAGATAGGGCGGGGCAGTGAGCAGTTCTTC. The chain uses TRBV2 and TRBJ2-1; tentatively, D is TRBD2 (6 bases). From germline, CDR1 is SNHLY and CDR2 FYNNEI. The CDR3 spans 14 residues. Trimming took 3 bases from V and 9 from J, leaving 15 bases between them.

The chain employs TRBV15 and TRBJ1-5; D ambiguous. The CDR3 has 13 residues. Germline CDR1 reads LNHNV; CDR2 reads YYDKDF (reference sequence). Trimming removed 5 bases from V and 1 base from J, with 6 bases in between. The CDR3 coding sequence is TGTGCCACCAGCTTTTCGAGCAATCAGCCCCAGCATTTT. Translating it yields CATSFSSNQPQHF.

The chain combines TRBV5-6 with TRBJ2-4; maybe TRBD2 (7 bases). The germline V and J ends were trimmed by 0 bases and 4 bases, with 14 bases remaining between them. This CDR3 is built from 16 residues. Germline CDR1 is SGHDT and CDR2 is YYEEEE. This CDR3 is CASSLAAGALKNIQYF. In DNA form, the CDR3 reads TGTGCCAGCAGCTTGGCGGCGGGGGCTTTAAAAAACATTCAGTACTTC.

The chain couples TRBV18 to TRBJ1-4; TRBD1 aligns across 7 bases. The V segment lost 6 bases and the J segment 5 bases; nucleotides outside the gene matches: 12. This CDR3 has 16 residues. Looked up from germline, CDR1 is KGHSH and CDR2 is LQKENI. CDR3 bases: TGTGCCAGCTCTCCCAAGCCGGGACAGCGGAATGAAAAACTGTTTTTT. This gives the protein CASSPKPGQRNEKLFF.

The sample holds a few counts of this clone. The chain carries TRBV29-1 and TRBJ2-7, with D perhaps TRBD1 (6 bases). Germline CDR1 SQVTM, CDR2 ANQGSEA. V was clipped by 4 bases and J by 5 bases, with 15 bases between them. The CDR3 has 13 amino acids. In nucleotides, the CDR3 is TGCAGCGTTGGCGGACAGACGGTGGACGAGCAGTACTTC. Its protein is CSVGGQTVDEQYF.